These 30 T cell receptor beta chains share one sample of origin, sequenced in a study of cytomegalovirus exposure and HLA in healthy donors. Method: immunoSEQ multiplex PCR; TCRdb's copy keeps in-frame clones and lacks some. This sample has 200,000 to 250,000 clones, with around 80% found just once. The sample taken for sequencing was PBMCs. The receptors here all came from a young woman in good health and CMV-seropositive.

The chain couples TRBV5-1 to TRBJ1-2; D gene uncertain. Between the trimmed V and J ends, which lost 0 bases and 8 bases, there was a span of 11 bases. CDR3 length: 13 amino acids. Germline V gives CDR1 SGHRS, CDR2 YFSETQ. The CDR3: CASSLEGLLGYTF. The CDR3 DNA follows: TGCGCCAGCAGCTTGGAGGGATTACTGGGCTACACCTTC. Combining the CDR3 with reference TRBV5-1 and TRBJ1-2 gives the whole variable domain KAGVTQTPRYLIKTRGQQVTLSCSPISGHRSVSWYQQTPGQGLQFLFEYFSETQRNKGNFPGRFSGRQFSNSRSEMNVSTLELGDSALYLCASSLEGLLGYTFGSGTRLTVV.

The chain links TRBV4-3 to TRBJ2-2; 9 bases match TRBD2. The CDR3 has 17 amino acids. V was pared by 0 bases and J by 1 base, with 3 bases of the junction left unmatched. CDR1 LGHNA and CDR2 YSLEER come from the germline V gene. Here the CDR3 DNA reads TGCGCCAGCAGCCAAGATCAGACTAGCGGGAACACCGGGGAGCTGTTTTTT. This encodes CASSQDQTSGNTGELFF.

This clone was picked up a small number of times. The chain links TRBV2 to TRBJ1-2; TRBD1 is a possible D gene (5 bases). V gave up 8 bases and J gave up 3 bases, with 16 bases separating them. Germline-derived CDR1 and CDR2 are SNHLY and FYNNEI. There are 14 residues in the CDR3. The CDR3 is CASFGQGTDYGYTF. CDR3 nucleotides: TGTGCCAGCTTTGGGCAGGGAACCGACTATGGCTACACCTTC.

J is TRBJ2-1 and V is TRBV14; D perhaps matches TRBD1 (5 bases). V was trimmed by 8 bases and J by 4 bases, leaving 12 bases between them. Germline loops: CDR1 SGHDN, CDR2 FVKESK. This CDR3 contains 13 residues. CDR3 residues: CASAQGQYNEQFF. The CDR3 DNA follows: TGTGCCAGCGCCCAAGGACAATACAATGAGCAGTTCTTC.

This CDR3 is CASSPSGRTHNEQFF. CDR3 DNA sequence: TGTGCCAGCAGCCCGAGCGGGAGAACCCACAATGAGCAGTTCTTC. This chain uses TRBV7-8 with TRBJ2-1; 8 bases are a match to TRBD2. The CDR3 is made up of 15 amino acids. The V gene's germline CDR1 is SGHVS and CDR2 FQNEAQ. The V gene end was trimmed by 5 bases and the J gene end by 5 bases; junction bases not matched to a gene: 8. Filled out from reference TRBV7-8 and TRBJ2-1, the complete variable domain reads GAGVSQSPRYKVAKRGQDVALRCDPISGHVSLFWYQQALGQGPEFLTYFQNEAQLDKSGLPSDRFFAERPEGSVSTLKIQRTQQEDSAVYLCASSPSGRTHNEQFFGPGTRLTVL.

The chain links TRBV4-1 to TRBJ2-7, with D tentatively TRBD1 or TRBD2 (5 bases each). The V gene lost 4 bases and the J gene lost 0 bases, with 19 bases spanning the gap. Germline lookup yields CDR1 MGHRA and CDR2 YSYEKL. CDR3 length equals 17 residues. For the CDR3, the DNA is TGCGCCAGCAGCCTCCGGGACGGCGTATTTAGCTCCTACGAGCAGTACTTC. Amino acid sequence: CASSLRDGVFSSYEQYF.

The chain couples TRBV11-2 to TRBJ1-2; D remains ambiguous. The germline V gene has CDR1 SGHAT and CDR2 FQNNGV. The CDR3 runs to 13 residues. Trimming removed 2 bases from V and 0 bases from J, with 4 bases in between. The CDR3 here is CASSLSPNYGYTF. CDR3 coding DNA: TGTGCCAGCAGCTTATCCCCTAACTATGGCTACACCTTC.

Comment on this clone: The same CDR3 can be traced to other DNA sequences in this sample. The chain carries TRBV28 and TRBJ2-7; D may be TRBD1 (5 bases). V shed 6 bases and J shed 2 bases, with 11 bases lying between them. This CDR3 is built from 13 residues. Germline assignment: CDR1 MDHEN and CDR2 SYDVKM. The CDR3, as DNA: TGTGCCAGCAGAAGAGACAGCCCCTACGAGCAGTACTTC. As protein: CASRRDSPYEQYF.

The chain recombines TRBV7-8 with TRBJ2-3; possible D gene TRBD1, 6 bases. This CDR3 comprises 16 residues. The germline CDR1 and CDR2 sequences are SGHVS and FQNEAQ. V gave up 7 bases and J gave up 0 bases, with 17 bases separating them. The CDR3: CASTKRGGASTDTQYF. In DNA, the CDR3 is TGTGCCAGCACCAAAAGAGGGGGAGCTAGCACAGATACGCAGTATTTT.

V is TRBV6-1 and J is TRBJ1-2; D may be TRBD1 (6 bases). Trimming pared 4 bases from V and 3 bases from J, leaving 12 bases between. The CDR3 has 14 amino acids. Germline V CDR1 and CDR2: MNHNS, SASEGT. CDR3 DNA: TGTGCCAGCAGTGGATACAGGGAGGACTATGGCTACACCTTC. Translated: CASSGYREDYGYTF.

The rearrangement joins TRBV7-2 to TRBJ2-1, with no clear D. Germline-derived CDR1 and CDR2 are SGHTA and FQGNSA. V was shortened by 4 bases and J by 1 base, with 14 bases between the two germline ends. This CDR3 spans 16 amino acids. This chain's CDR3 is CASSSLSGVSYNEQFF. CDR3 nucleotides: TGTGCCAGCAGCTCGCTCTCCGGCGTATCCTACAATGAGCAGTTCTTC.

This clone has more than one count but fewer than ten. Here the CDR3 DNA reads TGTGCCAGCAGCGCCCCCGGGACAGAGGGTTTGGTTAGGACTGAAGCTTTCTTT. Residues: CASSAPGTEGLVRTEAFF. V gene TRBV13 combines with J gene TRBJ1-1; the match to TRBD1 covers 7 bases. Germline assignment: CDR1 PRHDT and CDR2 FYEKMQ (reference sequence). V was pared by 5 bases and J by 5 bases, with 20 bases of the junction left unmatched. The CDR3 totals 18 residues.

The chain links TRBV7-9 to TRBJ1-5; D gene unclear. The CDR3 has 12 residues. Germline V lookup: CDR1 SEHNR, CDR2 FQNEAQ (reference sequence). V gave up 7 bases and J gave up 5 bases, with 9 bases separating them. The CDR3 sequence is CASTQEDQPQHF. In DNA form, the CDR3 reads TGTGCCAGCACCCAAGAAGATCAGCCCCAGCATTTT.

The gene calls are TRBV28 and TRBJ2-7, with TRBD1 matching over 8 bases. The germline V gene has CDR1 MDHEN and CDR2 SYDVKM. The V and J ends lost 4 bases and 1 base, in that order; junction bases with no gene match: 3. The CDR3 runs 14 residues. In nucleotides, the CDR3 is TGTGCCAGCAGTTGGGGACAGGTTTCCTACGAGCAGTACTTC. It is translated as CASSWGQVSYEQYF.

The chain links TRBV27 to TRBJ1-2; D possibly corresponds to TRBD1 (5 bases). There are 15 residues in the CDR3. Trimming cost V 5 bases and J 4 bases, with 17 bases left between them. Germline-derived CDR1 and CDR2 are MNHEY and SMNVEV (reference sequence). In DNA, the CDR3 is TGTGCCAGCAGTGAAGCACCCTTGGGGCTCTATGGCTACACCTTC. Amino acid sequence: CASSEAPLGLYGYTF.

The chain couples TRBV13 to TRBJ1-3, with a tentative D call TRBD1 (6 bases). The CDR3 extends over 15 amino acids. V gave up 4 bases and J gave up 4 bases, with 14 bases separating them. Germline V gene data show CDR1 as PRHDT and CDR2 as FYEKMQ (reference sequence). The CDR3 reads CASSSLQGPGNTIYF. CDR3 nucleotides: TGTGCCAGCAGCTCTTTACAGGGTCCCGGAAACACCATATATTTT.

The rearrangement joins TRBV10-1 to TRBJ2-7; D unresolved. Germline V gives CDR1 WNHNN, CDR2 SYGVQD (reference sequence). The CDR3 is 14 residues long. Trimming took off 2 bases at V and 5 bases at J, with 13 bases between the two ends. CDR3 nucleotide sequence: TGCGCCAGCAGTGAGGGTAGCCCGCCCCACGAGCAGTACTTC. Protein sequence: CASSEGSPPHEQYF.

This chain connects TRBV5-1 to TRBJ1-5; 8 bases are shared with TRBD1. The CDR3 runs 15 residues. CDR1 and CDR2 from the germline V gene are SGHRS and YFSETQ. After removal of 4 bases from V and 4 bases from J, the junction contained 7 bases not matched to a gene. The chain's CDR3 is CASSEGTGINQPQHF. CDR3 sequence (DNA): TGCGCCAGCAGCGAAGGGACAGGCATTAATCAGCCCCAGCATTTT.

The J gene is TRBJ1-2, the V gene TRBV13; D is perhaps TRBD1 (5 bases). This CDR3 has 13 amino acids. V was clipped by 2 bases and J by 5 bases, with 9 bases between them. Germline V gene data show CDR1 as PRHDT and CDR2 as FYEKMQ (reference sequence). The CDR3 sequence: CASSLTGAYGYTF. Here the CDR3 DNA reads TGTGCCAGCAGCTTAACCGGGGCTTATGGCTACACCTTC.

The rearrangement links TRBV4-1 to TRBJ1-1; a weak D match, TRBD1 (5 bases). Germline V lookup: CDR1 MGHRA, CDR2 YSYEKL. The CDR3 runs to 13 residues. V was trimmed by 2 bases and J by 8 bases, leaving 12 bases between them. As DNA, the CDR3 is TGCGCCAGCAGCCAATTAACAGGCTCAGAAGCTTTCTTT. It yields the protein CASSQLTGSEAFF.

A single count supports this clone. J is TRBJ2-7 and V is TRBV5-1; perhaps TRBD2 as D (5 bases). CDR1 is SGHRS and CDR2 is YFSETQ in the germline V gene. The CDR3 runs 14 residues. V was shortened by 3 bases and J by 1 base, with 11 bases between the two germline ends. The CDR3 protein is CASSSDGVSYEQYF. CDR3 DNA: TGCGCCAGCAGCTCCGACGGGGTTTCCTACGAGCAGTACTTC.

The CDR3 nucleotides read TGTGCCAGCTGTGGCGGTGTCGGACAGCGGAACACTGAAGCTTTCTTT. Encoded protein: CASCGGVGQRNTEAFF. The gene calls are TRBV27 and TRBJ1-1; perhaps TRBD1 as D (6 bases). The CDR3 consists of 16 residues. V was shortened by 8 bases and J by 1 base, with 20 bases between the two germline ends. Germline loops: CDR1 MNHEY, CDR2 SMNVEV (reference sequence).

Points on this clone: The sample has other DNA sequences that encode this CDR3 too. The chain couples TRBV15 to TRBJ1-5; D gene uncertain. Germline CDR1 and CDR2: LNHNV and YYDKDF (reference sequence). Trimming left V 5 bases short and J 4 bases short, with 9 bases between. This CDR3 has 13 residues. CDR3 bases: TGTGCCACCAGCCGCGGCGGGAATCAGCCCCAGCATTTT. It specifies CATSRGGNQPQHF.

The CDR3 is CASSGGTYEQYF. CDR3 sequence (DNA): TGTGCCAGCTCAGGGGGAACCTACGAGCAGTACTTC. The chain has TRBV18 and TRBJ2-7; D is perhaps TRBD1 or TRBD2 (5 bases each). Looked up from germline, CDR1 is KGHSH and CDR2 is LQKENI. The CDR3 loop spans 12 amino acids. Deletions cut 5 bases from V and 2 bases from J, with 7 bases between.

CDR3 sequence (DNA): TGTGCCAGCAGTTATAGGACTTACTACGAGCAGTACTTC. It is translated as CASSYRTYYEQYF. This sequence joins TRBV6-5 and TRBJ2-7, with a tentative D call TRBD2 (5 bases). The ends were cut back, 3 bases at V and 3 bases at J, with 9 bases in the middle. There are 13 residues in the CDR3. Germline assignment: CDR1 MNHEY and CDR2 SVGAGI.

The CDR3 sequence is CASSYGQVSGYTF. DNA of the CDR3: TGTGCCAGCAGTTACGGACAGGTCTCGGGCTACACCTTC. The V and J genes are TRBV6-6 and TRBJ1-2, with 7 bases that match TRBD1. Unmatched junction bases numbered 5, after V lost 2 bases and J lost 8 bases. Germline V gene data show CDR1 as MNHNY and CDR2 as SVGAGI (reference sequence). This CDR3 spans 13 amino acids.

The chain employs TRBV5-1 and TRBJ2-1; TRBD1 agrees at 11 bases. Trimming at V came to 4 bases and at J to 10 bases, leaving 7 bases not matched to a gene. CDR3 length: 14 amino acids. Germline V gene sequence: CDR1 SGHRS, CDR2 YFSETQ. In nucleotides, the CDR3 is TGCGCCAGCAGCCTCGGACAGGGGGCAAGGGAGCAGTTCTTC. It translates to CASSLGQGAREQFF.

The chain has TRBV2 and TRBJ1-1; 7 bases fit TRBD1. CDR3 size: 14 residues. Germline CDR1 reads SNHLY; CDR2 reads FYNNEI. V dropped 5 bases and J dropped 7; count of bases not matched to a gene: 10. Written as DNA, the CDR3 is TGTGCCAGCAGTATTAACAGGGGTTTCGGTGAAGCTTTCTTT. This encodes CASSINRGFGEAFF.

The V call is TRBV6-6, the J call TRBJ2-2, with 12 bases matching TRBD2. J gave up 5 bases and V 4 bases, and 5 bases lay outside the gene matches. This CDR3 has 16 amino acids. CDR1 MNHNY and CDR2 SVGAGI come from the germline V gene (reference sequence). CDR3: CASSSSGTSGTGELFF. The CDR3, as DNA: TGTGCCAGCAGTTCCTCAGGGACTAGCGGGACCGGGGAGCTGTTTTTT.

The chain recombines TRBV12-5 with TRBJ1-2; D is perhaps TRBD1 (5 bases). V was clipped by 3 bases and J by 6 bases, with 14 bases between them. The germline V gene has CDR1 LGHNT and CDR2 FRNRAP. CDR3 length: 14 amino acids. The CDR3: CASGLTPVGHGYTF. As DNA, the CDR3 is TGTGCTAGTGGTTTAACTCCCGTGGGGCATGGCTACACCTTC. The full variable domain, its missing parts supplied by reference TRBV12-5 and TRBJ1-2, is DARVTQTPRHKVTEMGQEVTMRCQPILGHNTVFWYRQTMMQGLELLAYFRNRAPLDDSGMPKDRFSAEMPDATLATLKIQPSEPRDSAVYFCASGLTPVGHGYTFGSGTRLTVV.